The 16 T cell receptor beta chains listed next were all sequenced from one sample in a study of graft-versus-host responses after intestinal transplantation. These receptors are not linked to any known antigen. Here immunoSEQ multiplex PCR was the method, and the copy in TCRdb shows in-frame clones only, minus some. The sample lists 90,000 to 130,000 clones; 85% to 95% were seen once. The source was unstimulated CD4+ T cells sorted from spleen or lymph node cells, collected before transplant. The receptor source for this set is a human donor who was the organ donor for an intestinal transplant.

This chain uses TRBV7-3 with TRBJ1-1, with 8 nucleotides matching TRBD1. The CDR3 length is 15 residues. Germline V gene sequence: CDR1 SGHTA, CDR2 FQGTGA. V was clipped by 0 bases and J by 3 bases; unmatched bases: 3. CDR3 region: CASSLTQGAYTEAFF. In nucleotides, the CDR3 is TGTGCCAGCAGCTTAACCCAGGGGGCCTACACTGAAGCTTTCTTT.

The chain links TRBV6-5 to TRBJ2-3; tentatively, D is TRBD2 (6 bases). This CDR3 region has 14 residues. Germline assignment: CDR1 MNHEY and CDR2 SVGAGI. Between the trimmed V and J ends, which lost 2 bases and 1 base, there was a span of 7 bases. CDR3 in amino acids: CASSYGTRTDTQYF. CDR3 sequence (DNA): TGTGCCAGCAGTTACGGGACTCGCACAGATACGCAGTATTTT.

The gene calls are TRBV14 and TRBJ2-6; D ambiguous. V was pared by 4 bases and J by 0 bases, with 16 bases between. Germline V lookup: CDR1 SGHDN, CDR2 FVKESK. The CDR3 sequence is 18 residues long. DNA of the CDR3: TGTGCCAGCAGCCCACGGGCGGCGTACCCCTCTGGGGCCAACGTCCTGACTTTC. Protein product: CASSPRAAYPSGANVLTF.

The chain couples TRBV5-6 to TRBJ2-1; 9 bases are shared with TRBD1. Germline CDR1 SGHDT, CDR2 YYEEEE. The J segment lost 5 bases and the V segment lost 6 bases, leaving 9 bases of the junction unmatched. This CDR3 region has 15 residues. The CDR3 DNA follows: TGTGCCAGCATCTACACGGGACAGGGAAACAATGAGCAGTTCTTC. Translating gives CASIYTGQGNNEQFF.

The V call is TRBV7-2, the J call TRBJ1-1; D remains ambiguous. Germline CDR1 and CDR2: SGHTA and FQGNSA. The CDR3 is 12 residues long. V lost 2 bases to trimming and J lost 4 bases, with 5 bases between them. CDR3 nucleotide sequence: TGTGCCAGCAGCTTATCCGGCACTGAAGCTTTCTTT. The encoded protein is CASSLSGTEAFF.

V gene TRBV5-1 combines with J gene TRBJ2-2, with D hard to call. The CDR3 is made up of 15 amino acids. The V and J ends lost 0 bases and 0 bases respectively, with 6 bases between them. The germline V gene has CDR1 SGHRS and CDR2 YFSETQ. CDR3 DNA sequence: TGCGCCAGCAGCTTGGGAGAAGCGAACACCGGGGAGCTGTTTTTT. This sequence encodes CASSLGEANTGELFF.

The rearrangement uses TRBV4-2 and TRBJ2-7; TRBD1 matches at 9 bases. With V trimmed by 5 bases and J by 6 bases, 8 bases remained unmatched. CDR1 and CDR2 from the germline V gene are LGHNA and YNFKEQ. The CDR3 is 14 residues long. The DNA of the CDR3 is TGTGCCAGCAGCGCCCGGGACAGGGAGGCCGAGCAGTACTTC. Amino acid sequence: CASSARDREAEQYF.

The count of this clone is one. The rearrangement uses TRBV6-5 and TRBJ1-2; D is unresolved. There are 13 residues in the CDR3. Germline V gene lookup returns CDR1 MNHEY and CDR2 SVGAGI. V lost 2 bases, J lost 1 base, and 5 bases lay in between. The CDR3 DNA reads as TGTGCCAGCAGTTACGGGATTAACTATGGCTACACCTTC. Its protein is CASSYGINYGYTF.

This clone was detected only a few times. Other DNA sequences within the sample encode an identical CDR3. The rearrangement uses TRBV10-3 and TRBJ1-3, with a tentative D call TRBD1 (5 bases). The germline V gene has CDR1 ENHRY and CDR2 SYGVKD. The V end lost 0 bases, the J end lost 2 bases, and 5 bases lay between the germline ends. The CDR3 loop spans 14 amino acids. The CDR3 spells CAISESGAGNTIYF. CDR3 DNA sequence: TGTGCCATCAGTGAGTCAGGGGCTGGAAACACCATATATTTT.

In its sample, this clone was seen once. This sequence joins TRBV19 and TRBJ2-3; D tentatively fits TRBD1 or TRBD2 (5 bases each). The CDR3 sequence is 14 residues long. Germline CDR1 is LNHDA and CDR2 is SQIVND (reference sequence). Between the trimmed V and J ends, which lost 5 bases and 8 bases, there was a span of 17 bases. The CDR3 DNA reads TGTGCCAGTAGTGTTGCGGTAGCGCAGGGTACGCAGTATTTT. Translation: CASSVAVAQGTQYF.

This chain uses TRBV25-1 with TRBJ2-7; 8 nucleotides match TRBD2. The CDR3 is 13 residues long. Germline V gene data show CDR1 as MGHDK and CDR2 as SYGVNS. V was pared by 4 bases and J by 2 bases, with 1 base of the junction left unmatched. In DNA form, the CDR3 reads TGTGCCAGCAGTGCGGGGGGGCCCTACGAGCAGTACTTC. It specifies CASSAGGPYEQYF.

V gene TRBV5-6 combines with J gene TRBJ1-1, with TRBD1 as a possible D gene (5 bases). The CDR3 runs to 14 residues. Trimming shortened V by 6 bases and J by 3 bases, and 15 bases separated the two germline ends. In germline, CDR1 is SGHDT, CDR2 YYEEEE. In DNA form, the CDR3 reads TGTGCCAGCAAGAAACGGACACTGGACACTGAAGCTTTCTTT. Its translation is CASKKRTLDTEAFF.

This chain uses TRBV6-5 with TRBJ2-7; 9 bases match TRBD1. CDR3 size: 14 residues. With V trimmed by 4 bases and J by 3 bases, 4 bases remained unmatched. Per germline, CDR1 MNHEY and CDR2 SVGAGI. The CDR3 nucleotides are TGTGCCAGCAGTTCCCGGGACAGGGACTACGAGCAGTACTTC. Translation: CASSSRDRDYEQYF.

This chain links TRBV6-1 with TRBJ2-7; D remains ambiguous. The CDR3 covers 11 residues. From germline, CDR1 is MNHNS and CDR2 SASEGT. V was pared by 4 bases and J by 3 bases, with 4 bases between. The CDR3 bases are TGTGCCAGCAGTGGGGGCTACGAGCAGTACTTC. Translating gives CASSGGYEQYF.

The J gene is TRBJ1-4, the V gene TRBV2; maybe TRBD1 (5 bases). CDR3 size: 15 residues. Germline CDR1 and CDR2: SNHLY and FYNNEI. The ends were cut back, 4 bases at V and 8 bases at J, with 17 bases in the middle. The CDR3 bases are TGTGCCAGCAGTGCGTTATTGGGGGAAGGGGAAAAACTGTTTTTT. It codes for CASSALLGEGEKLFF.

V and J are TRBV25-1 and TRBJ1-4, with 7 bases identical to TRBD1. This CDR3 comprises 15 residues. Germline CDR1 MGHDK, CDR2 SYGVNS. The V segment lost 2 bases and the J segment 7 bases; nucleotides outside the gene matches: 7. CDR3 amino acids: CASSEVDRDVEKLFF. The DNA of the CDR3 is TGTGCCAGCAGTGAAGTTGACAGGGATGTTGAAAAACTGTTTTTT.